One and the same sample provided the 16 T cell receptor beta chains below, sequenced in a study of blood T cell repertoires in COVID-19. TCRdb's copy holds only in-frame clones and misses some; the assay was immunoSEQ multiplex PCR. Among fewer than 50,000 clones listed, 70% to 80% were seen once. The sequenced sample was peripheral blood. Receptors were obtained from an older man with acute or convalescent COVID-19.

V and J are TRBV7-9 and TRBJ2-2; 10 nucleotides line up with TRBD1. The CDR3 covers 15 residues. V shed 3 bases, J shed 4 bases, and the junction held 2 bases outside the gene matches. The V gene's germline CDR1 is SEHNR and CDR2 FQNEAQ (reference sequence). The CDR3 DNA reads TGTGCCAGCAGCTTCCGGACAGGGGGCACCGGGGAGCTGTTTTTT. Encoded protein: CASSFRTGGTGELFF.

The rearrangement links TRBV7-9 to TRBJ2-1, with 7 bases fitting TRBD1. Germline values: CDR1 SEHNR, CDR2 FQNEAQ (reference sequence). Trimming took 5 bases from V and 0 from J; bases not matched to a gene: 7. The CDR3 is made up of 16 amino acids. Here the CDR3 DNA reads TGTGCCAGCAGCGGTAGCCGGGACAGCTCCTACAATGAGCAGTTCTTC. Translation: CASSGSRDSSYNEQFF. The full variable domain, completed using reference TRBV7-9 and TRBJ2-1, is DTGVSQNPRHKITKRGQNVTFRCDPISEHNRLYWYRQTLGQGPEFLTYFQNEAQLEKSRLLSDRFSAERPKGSFSTLEIQRTEQGDSAMYLCASSGSRDSSYNEQFFGPGTRLTVL.

This clone was observed a single time. V usage is TRBV11-2 and J usage is TRBJ2-7, with 9 nucleotides matching TRBD2. The length of the CDR3 is 15 residues. CDR1 is SGHAT and CDR2 is FQNNGV in the germline V gene. Trimming cost V 0 bases and J 5 bases; bases outside gene matches: 5. The CDR3 sequence is CASSLDGTSLNEQYF. CDR3 bases: TGTGCCAGCAGCTTAGATGGGACTAGCCTCAACGAGCAGTACTTC.

The chain has TRBV7-2 and TRBJ1-6; D is unresolved. The ends were cut back, 4 bases at V and 7 bases at J, with 17 bases in the middle. The CDR3 contains 16 residues. Germline V gene lookup returns CDR1 SGHTA and CDR2 FQGNSA. This chain's CDR3 is CASSSTGFIRNSPLHF. The CDR3 nucleotides read TGTGCCAGCAGCTCAACGGGGTTCATTCGGAATTCACCCCTCCACTTT.

The gene calls are TRBV5-4 and TRBJ2-4; the match to TRBD2 covers 14 bases. This CDR3 region has 17 residues. The V gene end was trimmed by 4 bases and the J gene end by 6 bases; junction bases not matched to a gene: 9. Germline-derived CDR1 and CDR2 are SGHNT and YYREEE (reference sequence). CDR3 protein: CASSGPGLAGVGNIQYF. The CDR3 nucleotides read TGTGCCAGCAGCGGCCCGGGACTAGCGGGAGTCGGAAACATTCAGTACTTC.

The V call is TRBV28, the J call TRBJ2-3; TRBD2 matches at 9 bases. The junction had 9 bases not matched to a gene; V was cut back by 9 bases and J by 5 bases. The germline CDR1 and CDR2 sequences are MDHEN and SYDVKM. The CDR3 runs 14 residues. The CDR3 nucleotides read TGTGCCAGTCTTCCGGGACTAGCCCTAGATACGCAGTATTTT. Translated, it gives CASLPGLALDTQYF.

This chain uses TRBV29-1 with TRBJ2-7, with 7 bases fitting TRBD2. CDR1 and CDR2 (germline): SQVTM, ANQGSEA. Losses at the gene ends were 6 bases for V and 4 bases for J; bases not matched to a gene: 12. The CDR3 totals 14 residues. The CDR3 loop is CSVQERGVWYEQYF. The CDR3 nucleotides read TGCAGCGTCCAGGAGCGGGGCGTCTGGTACGAGCAGTACTTC.

This clone was found once. This chain connects TRBV5-8 to TRBJ2-2; D perhaps matches TRBD1 (6 bases). The CDR3 has 16 residues. Germline assignment: CDR1 SGHTS and CDR2 YDEGEE. V lost 1 base to trimming and J lost 6 bases, with 16 bases between them. The CDR3, as DNA: TGTGCCAGCAGCTTGACTACAGGGTCCTCCGCCGGGGAGCTGTTTTTT. It yields the protein CASSLTTGSSAGELFF.

This clone showed up just a few times. The gene calls are TRBV6-6 and TRBJ2-7; 7 nucleotides line up with TRBD2. The CDR3 length is 12 residues. With V trimmed by 8 bases and J by 2 bases, 3 bases remained unmatched. Germline V CDR1 and CDR2: MNHNY, SVGAGI (reference sequence). CDR3 DNA sequence: TGTGCCAGCGGGAGGGCCCCCTACGAGCAGTACTTC. Amino acid sequence: CASGRAPYEQYF.

This clone counts as medium-sized (0.01 to 0.1%). The J gene is TRBJ2-1, the V gene TRBV19; D is perhaps TRBD1 (7 bases). This CDR3 region has 14 residues. Germline loops: CDR1 LNHDA, CDR2 SQIVND (reference sequence). Trimming stripped 7 bases from V and 7 bases from J, with 17 bases between. CDR3 coding DNA: TGTGCCAGTAAGGAAAACCCAGGGGGGAATGAGCAGTTCTTC. Its translation is CASKENPGGNEQFF.

This clone is a singleton in its sample. The V gene is TRBV11-2, the J gene TRBJ2-2; 8 nucleotides agree with TRBD1. Germline CDR1 SGHAT, CDR2 FQNNGV. This CDR3 region has 14 residues. J gave up 4 bases and V 5 bases, and 3 bases lay outside the gene matches. Written as DNA, the CDR3 is TGTGCCAGCAGCGACAGGGGCAGCACCGGGGAGCTGTTTTTT. It codes for CASSDRGSTGELFF. Full variable domain (missing parts from reference TRBV11-2 and TRBJ2-2): EAGVAQSPRYKIIEKRQSVAFWCNPISGHATLYWYQQILGQGPKLLIQFQNNGVVDDSQLPKDRFSAERLKGVDSTLKIQPAKLEDSAVYLCASSDRGSTGELFFGEGSRLTVL.

The rearrangement links TRBV2 to TRBJ1-6; 12 bases fit TRBD1. CDR1 is SNHLY, CDR2 FYNNEI, per germline. Trimming removed 8 bases from V and 7 bases from J; junction bases left unmatched: 3. CDR3 size: 14 residues. In DNA, the CDR3 is TGTGCCAGCGGGGGACAGGGGGCGAATTCACCCCTCCACTTT. Translating it yields CASGGQGANSPLHF. The variable domain in full, completed from reference TRBV2 and TRBJ1-6, reads EPEVTQTPSHQVTQMGQEVILRCVPISNHLYFYWYRQILGQKVEFLVSFYNNEISEKSEIFDDQFSVERPDGSNFTLKIRSTKLEDSAMYFCASGGQGANSPLHFGNGTRLTVT.

The chain links TRBV29-1 to TRBJ1-4, with a possible D match to TRBD1 (5 bases). V lost 2 bases, J lost 8 bases, and 15 bases lay in between. There are 14 residues in the CDR3. Germline CDR1 SQVTM, CDR2 ANQGSEA. The CDR3 loop reads CSVEQGPQEEKLFF. CDR3 bases: TGCAGCGTTGAACAGGGTCCTCAGGAGGAAAAACTGTTTTTT.

The chain uses TRBV7-9 and TRBJ1-1; D gene unclear. Germline-derived CDR1 and CDR2 are SEHNR and FQNEAQ (reference sequence). The CDR3 is made up of 11 amino acids. Trimming cost V 6 bases and J 3 bases, with 5 bases left between them. The CDR3 protein is CASSSDTEAFF. CDR3 DNA: TGTGCCAGCAGTTCCGACACTGAAGCTTTCTTT.

V and J are TRBV18 and TRBJ1-2; D not resolved. Trimming took off 6 bases at V and 1 base at J, with 9 bases between the two ends. This CDR3 region has 13 residues. Germline-derived CDR1 and CDR2 are KGHSH and LQKENI. The chain's CDR3 is CASSWRDNYGYTF. As DNA, the CDR3 is TGTGCCAGCTCTTGGAGGGATAACTATGGCTACACCTTC.

V gene TRBV28 combines with J gene TRBJ1-1, with 12 nucleotides matching TRBD1. The CDR3 runs to 15 residues. V shed 10 bases and J 0 bases; nucleotides not matched to a gene: 6. CDR1 is MDHEN and CDR2 is SYDVKM in the germline V gene. The CDR3 nucleotides read TGTGCCACTTGGGACAGGGGGCGATTGAACACTGAAGCTTTCTTT. Its protein is CATWDRGRLNTEAFF.